This T cell receptor (beta chain) was sequenced for a study of blood T cells in healthy people across ages. A second PCR of roughly 7 to 11 cycles used a sample-barcoded 5' primer and a J-beta primer mix. MiXCR was run by TCRdb on the 5' RACE reads, yielding one entry per CDR3 protein. The profile covers around 700,000 distinct CDR3 sequences, with roughly 25% appearing a single time and 8% to 10% taken by the ten largest. The germline V gene has CDR1 SGHTA and CDR2 FQGTGA. The CDR3 has 15 amino acids. Trimming at V came to 5 bases and at J to 4 bases, leaving 7 bases not matched to a gene. This clonotype appeared a few times. The same specimen was also included in a second study, on T cells of mothers and their children. Turning to that study: RNA was extracted, and all of it went into cDNA synthesis at roughly 1.6 ug per 15 ul.

Sequenced input: blood. This chain links TRBV7-3 with TRBJ2-3; 9 nucleotides line up with TRBD1. This receptor was identified in a boy aged 5 to 17 in good health. This CDR3 is CASSPGQGLADTQYF. CDR3 coding DNA: TGTGCCAGCAGCCCCGGACAGGGGCTGGCAGATACGCAGTATTTT.